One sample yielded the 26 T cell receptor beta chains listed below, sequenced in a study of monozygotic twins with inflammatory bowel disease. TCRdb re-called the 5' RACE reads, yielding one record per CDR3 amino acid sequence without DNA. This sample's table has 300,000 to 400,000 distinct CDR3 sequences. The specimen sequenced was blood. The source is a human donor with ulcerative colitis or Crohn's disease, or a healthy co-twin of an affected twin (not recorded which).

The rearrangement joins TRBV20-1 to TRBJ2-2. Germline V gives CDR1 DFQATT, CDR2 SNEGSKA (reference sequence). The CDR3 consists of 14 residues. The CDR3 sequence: CSAGDLQNTGELFF.

The CDR3 protein is CASSPPRAGGAYNEQFF. The chain uses TRBV5-1 and TRBJ2-1; TCRdb's D call, TRBD2, is unchecked because there is no DNA. Germline V gene data show CDR1 as SGHRS and CDR2 as YFSETQ. The CDR3 runs 17 residues.

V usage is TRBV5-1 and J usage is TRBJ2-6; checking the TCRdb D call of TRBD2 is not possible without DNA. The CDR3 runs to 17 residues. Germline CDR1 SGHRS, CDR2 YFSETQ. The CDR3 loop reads CASSLAGRARGANVLTF. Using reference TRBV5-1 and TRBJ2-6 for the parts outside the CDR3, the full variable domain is KAGVTQTPRYLIKTRGQQVTLSCSPISGHRSVSWYQQTPGQGLQFLFEYFSETQRNKGNFPGRFSGRQFSNSRSEMNVSTLELGDSALYLCASSLAGRARGANVLTFGAGSRLTVL.

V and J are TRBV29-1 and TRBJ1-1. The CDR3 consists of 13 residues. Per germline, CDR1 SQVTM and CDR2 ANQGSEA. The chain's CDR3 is CSVSRTDNTEAFF.

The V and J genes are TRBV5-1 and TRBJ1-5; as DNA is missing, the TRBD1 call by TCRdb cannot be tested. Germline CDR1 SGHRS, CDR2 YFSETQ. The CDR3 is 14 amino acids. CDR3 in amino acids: CASSLEAGTQPQHF.

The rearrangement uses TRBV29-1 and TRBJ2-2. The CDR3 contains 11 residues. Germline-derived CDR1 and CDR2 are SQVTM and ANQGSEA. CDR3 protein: CSARWTGELFF.

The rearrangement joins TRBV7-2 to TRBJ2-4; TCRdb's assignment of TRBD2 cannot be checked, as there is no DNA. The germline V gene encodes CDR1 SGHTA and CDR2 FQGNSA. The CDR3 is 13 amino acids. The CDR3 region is CASSLAGPQSQYF.

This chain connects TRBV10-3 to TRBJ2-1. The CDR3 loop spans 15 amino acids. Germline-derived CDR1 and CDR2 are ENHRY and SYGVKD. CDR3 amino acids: CAISEQVGSYNEQFF.

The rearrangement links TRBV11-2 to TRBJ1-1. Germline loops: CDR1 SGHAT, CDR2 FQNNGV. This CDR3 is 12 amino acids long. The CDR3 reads CASRRGNTEAFF.

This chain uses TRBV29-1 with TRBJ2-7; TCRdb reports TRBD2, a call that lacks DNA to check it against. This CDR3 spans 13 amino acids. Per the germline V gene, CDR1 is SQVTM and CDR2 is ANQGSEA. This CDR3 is CSVTGSGRYEQYF.

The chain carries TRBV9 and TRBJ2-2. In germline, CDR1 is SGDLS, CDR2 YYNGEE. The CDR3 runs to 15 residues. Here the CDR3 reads CASSVAPQHTGELFF.

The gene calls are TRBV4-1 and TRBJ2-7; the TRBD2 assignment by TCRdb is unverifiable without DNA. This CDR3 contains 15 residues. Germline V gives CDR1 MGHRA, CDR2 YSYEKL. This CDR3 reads CASSPSRSASYEQYF.

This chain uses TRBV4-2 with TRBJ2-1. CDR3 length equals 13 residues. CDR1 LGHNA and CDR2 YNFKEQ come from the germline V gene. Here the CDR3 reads CASSQDPDEEQFF.

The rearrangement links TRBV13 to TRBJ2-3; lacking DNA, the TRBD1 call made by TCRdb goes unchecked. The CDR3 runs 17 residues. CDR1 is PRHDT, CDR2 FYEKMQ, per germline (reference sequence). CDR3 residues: CASTTWGPGQSTDTQYF.

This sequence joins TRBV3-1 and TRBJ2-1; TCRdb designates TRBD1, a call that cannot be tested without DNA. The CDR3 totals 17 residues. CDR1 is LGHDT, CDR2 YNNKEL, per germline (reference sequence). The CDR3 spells CASSQDMRGGELGEQFF.

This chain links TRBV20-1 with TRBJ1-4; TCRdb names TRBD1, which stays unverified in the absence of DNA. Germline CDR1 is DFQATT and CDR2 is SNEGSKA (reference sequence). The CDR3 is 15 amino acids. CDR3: CSALRQEILNEKLFF.

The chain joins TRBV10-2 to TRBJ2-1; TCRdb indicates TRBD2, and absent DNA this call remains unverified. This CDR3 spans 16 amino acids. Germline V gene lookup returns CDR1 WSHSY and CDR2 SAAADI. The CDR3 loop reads CASSDRSGRVYNEQFF.

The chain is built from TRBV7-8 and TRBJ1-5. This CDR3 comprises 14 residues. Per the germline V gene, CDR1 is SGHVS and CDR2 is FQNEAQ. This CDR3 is CASSLGQASQPQHF.

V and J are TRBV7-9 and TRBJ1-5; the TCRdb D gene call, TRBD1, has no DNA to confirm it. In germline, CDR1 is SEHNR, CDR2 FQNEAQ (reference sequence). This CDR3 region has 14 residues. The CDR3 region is CASSLSGTHQPQHF.

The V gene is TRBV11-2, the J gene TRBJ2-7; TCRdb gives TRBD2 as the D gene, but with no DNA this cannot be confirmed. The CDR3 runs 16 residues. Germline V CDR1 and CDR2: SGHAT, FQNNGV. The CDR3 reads CASRPVRGGPSDEQYF.

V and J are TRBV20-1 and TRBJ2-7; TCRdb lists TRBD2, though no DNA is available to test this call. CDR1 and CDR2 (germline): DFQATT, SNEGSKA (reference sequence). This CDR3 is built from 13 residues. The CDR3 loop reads CSARVTGIYEQYF.

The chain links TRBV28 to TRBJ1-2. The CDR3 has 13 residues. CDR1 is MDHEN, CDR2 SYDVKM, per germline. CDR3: CASSSADIYGYTF.

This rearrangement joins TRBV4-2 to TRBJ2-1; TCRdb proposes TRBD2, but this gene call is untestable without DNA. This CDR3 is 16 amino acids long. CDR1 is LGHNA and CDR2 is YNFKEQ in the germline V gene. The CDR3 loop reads CASSQGPPRTYNEQFF.

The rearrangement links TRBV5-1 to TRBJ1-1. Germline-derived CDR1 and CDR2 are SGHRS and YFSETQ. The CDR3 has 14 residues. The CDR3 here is CASSLAGQDTEALF. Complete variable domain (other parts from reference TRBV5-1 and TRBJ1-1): KAGVTQTPRYLIKTRGQQVTLSCSPISGHRSVSWYQQTPGQGLQFLFEYFSETQRNKGNFPGRFSGRQFSNSRSEMNVSTLELGDSALYLCASSLAGQDTEALFGQGTRLTVV.

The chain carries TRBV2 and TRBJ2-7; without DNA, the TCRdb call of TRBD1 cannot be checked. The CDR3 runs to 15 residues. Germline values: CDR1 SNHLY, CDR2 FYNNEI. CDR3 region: CASSSQGGGSYEQYF.

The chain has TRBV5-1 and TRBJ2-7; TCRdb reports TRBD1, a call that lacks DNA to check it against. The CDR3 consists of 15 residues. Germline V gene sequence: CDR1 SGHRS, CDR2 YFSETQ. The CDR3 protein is CASSMPGTGANEQYF.